Sequencing of this T cell receptor (beta chain) was carried out in a study of OX40 agonist ivuxolimab in advanced cancers. Overall study: Therapy given before enrollment (anti-PD-1, anti-PD-L1 or anti-CTLA-4) was allowed, and 40% had some.

The data were produced by immunoSEQ multiplex PCR, yet TCRdb's version contains in-frame clones alone and is incomplete. The data hold roughly 56,000 clones, with around 91% observed a single time. The CDR3 is 10 residues long. Germline V gene sequence: CDR1 MGHDK, CDR2 SYGVNS. V lost 10 bases to trimming and J lost 6 bases, with 6 bases between them. This receptor was obtained from an adult with an advanced solid tumor such as melanoma, head and neck, liver or kidney cancer. The sequencing here drew on CD4+ or CD8+ T cells sorted from blood, taken in a trial of the OX40 agonist ivuxolimab. The chain recombines TRBV25-1 with TRBJ2-2, with D hard to call. CDR3 bases: TGTGCCAACCTTCCCGGGGAGCTGTTTTTT. Translation gives CANLPGELFF.